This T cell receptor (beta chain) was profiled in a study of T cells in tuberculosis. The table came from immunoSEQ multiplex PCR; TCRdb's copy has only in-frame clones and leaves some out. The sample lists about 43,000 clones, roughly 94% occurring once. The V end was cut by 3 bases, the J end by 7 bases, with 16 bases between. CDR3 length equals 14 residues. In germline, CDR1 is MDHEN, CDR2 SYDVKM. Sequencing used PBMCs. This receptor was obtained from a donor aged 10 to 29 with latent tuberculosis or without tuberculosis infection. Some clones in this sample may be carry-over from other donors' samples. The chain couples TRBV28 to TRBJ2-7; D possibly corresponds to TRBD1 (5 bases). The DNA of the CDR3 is TGTGCCAGCAGTTTGGCACAGACAGCCTGGGAGCAGTACTTC. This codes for CASSLAQTAWEQYF.